This T cell receptor beta chain was observed in a study of blood T cell repertoires in COVID-19 (dated by TCRdb to 2020 to 2022). Describing the broader study: Samples covering the acute and convalescent phases of COVID-19 were provided by collaborators in the United States, Italy and Spain. Samples came from the ongoing ImmuneRACE study (first 160 participants) plus 1,254 subjects from 6 global collaborators. The repertoires were made available in a free public database intended to serve as a resource for research on the immune response to SARS-CoV-2. Subjects who had been exposed to COVID-19, were actively infected with it, or had recovered from it provided the deeply sampled blood TCRbeta repertoires that made up the dataset. The material from the prospective study consisted of cDNA or gDNA derived from T cells, B-cell-depleted T cells, or PBMCs. Where available, HLA class I and class II types were taken from metadata supplied by the sample provider and were not determined by assay-based typing. Nearly every sample came with metadata listing a de-identified subject ID, COVID-19 status, age in years and sex. General findings and caveats noted by the study authors: How much clinical and demographic metadata was included differed by source and by participant, and the metadata was provided uncurated.

One collaborating source in Seattle enrolled patients during active infection and followed them longitudinally through the course of disease. Collaborating institutions collected whole blood in K2EDTA tubes following their own protocols. Collaborator samples were shipped for TCRbeta analysis as frozen whole blood, isolated PBMCs, or DNA extracted from either sample type. Details on this clone: No antigen is known for it. One base away there is no much larger clone; base qualities are not given.

The cysteine opens and the phenylalanine closes a CDR3 of 14 amino acids. The retained sequence is limited to the CDR3, 42 bases, with the frame set at the first base. V was cut back by 0 bases and J by 0 bases, leaving a gap of 6 bases between them. The germline V gene encodes CDR1 SGHRS and CDR2 YFSETQ. TCRbeta CDR3 regions were amplified from genomic DNA using the immunoSEQ Assay, a bias-controlled multiplex PCR. Concerning the study's data processing: Within the assay, amplification of reference gene primers was used to estimate how many nucleated cells each sample contained. Sequence reads were collapsed and filtered to measure the absolute abundance of every unique TCRbeta CDR3 rearrangement. For each sample, productive Simpson clonality was calculated as the square root of Simpson's diversity index across productive rearrangements. This is the immuneACCESS table as TCRdb keeps it, with only in-frame sequences that have V and J called. A part of the clones is gone; compared with another copy, unresolved V genes explain less than half, and the rest is unexplained. For V, J and clone size, that table is used; D and trimming come from the DNA. The sample table contains about 420,000 clones; only one count was recorded for around 90% of them. The top ten clonotypes cover roughly 0.84% of the sample.

This receptor was taken from a man aged 18 to 29 with COVID-19, enrolled during active disease. Sequenced sample: peripheral blood. The rearrangement combines TRBV5-1 with TRBJ1-1; no D gene can be assigned with confidence. This receptor carries the CDR3 CASSLGQVNTEAFF. The DNA sequence is TGCGCCAGCAGCTTGGGGCAGGTGAACACTGAAGCTTTCTTT.